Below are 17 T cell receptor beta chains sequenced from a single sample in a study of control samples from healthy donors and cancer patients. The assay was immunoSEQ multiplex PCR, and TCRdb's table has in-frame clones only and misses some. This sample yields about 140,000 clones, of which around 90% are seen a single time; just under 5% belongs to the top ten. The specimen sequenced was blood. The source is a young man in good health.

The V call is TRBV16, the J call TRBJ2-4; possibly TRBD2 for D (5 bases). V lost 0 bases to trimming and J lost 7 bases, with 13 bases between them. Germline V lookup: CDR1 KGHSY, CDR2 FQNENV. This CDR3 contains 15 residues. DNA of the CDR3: TGTGCCAGCAGCCAATCCGTCCCCTCGGGGAACATTCAGTACTTC. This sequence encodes CASSQSVPSGNIQYF.

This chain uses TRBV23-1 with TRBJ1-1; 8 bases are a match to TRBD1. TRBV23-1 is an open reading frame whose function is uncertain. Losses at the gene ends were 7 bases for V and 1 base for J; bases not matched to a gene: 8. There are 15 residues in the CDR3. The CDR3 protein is CASTLLGQGNTEAFF. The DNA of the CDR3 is TGCGCCAGCACCCTCTTAGGACAGGGGAACACTGAAGCTTTCTTT.

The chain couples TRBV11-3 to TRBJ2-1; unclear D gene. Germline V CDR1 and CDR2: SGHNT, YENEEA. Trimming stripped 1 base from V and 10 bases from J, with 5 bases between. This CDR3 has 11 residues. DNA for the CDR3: TGTGCCAGCAGCTTAGGCGGCGAGCAGTTCTTC. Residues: CASSLGGEQFF.

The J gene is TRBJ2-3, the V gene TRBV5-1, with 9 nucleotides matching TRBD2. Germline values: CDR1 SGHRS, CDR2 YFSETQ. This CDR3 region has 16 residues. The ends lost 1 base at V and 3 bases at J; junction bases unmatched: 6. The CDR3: CASSLISGSGTDTQYF. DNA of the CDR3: TGCGCCAGCAGCTTGATTAGCGGGAGTGGGACAGATACGCAGTATTTT.

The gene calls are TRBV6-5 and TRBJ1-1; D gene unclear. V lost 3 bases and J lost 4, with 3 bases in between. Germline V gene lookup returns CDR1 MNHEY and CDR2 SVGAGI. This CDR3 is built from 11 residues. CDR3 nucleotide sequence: TGTGCCAGCAGTTATGGCACTGAAGCTTTCTTT. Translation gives CASSYGTEAFF.

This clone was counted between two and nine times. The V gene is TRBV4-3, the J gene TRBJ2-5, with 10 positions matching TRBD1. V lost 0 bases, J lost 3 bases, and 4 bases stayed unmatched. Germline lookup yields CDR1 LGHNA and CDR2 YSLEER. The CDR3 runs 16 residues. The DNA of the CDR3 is TGCGCCAGCAGCCAAGATCCCGGGACAGGGGAAGAGACCCAGTACTTC. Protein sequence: CASSQDPGTGEETQYF.

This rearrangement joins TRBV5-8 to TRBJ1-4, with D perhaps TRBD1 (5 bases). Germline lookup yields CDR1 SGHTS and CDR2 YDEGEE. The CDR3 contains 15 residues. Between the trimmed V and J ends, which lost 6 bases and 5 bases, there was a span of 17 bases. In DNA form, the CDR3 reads TGTGCCAGCACCCTGGGACGGGGAGGGAATGAAAAACTGTTTTTT. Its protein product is CASTLGRGGNEKLFF.

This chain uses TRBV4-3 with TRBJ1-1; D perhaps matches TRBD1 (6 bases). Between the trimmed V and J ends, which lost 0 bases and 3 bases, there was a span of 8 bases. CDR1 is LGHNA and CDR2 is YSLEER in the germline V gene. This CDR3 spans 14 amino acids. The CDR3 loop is CASSQDSGDTEAFF. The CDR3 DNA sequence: TGCGCCAGCAGCCAAGATTCAGGGGACACTGAAGCTTTCTTT.

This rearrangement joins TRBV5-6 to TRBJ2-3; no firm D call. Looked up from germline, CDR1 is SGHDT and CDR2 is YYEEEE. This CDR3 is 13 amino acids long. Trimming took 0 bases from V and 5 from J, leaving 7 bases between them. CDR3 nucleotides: TGTGCCAGCAGCTTGGCTTTGGTAGATACGCAGTATTTT. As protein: CASSLALVDTQYF.

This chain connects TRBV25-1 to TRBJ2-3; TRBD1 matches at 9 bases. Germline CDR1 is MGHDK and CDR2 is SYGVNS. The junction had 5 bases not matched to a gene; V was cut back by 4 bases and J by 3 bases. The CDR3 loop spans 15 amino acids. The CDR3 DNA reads TGTGCCAGCAGTGGCCGGGACAGGGAAACAGATACGCAGTATTTT. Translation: CASSGRDRETDTQYF.

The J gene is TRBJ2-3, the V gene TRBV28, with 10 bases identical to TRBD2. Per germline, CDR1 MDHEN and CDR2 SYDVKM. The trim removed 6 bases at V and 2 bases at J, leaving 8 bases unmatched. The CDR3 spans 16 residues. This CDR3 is CASRTYSGGNTDTQYF. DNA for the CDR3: TGTGCCAGCAGAACGTATAGCGGGGGGAACACAGATACGCAGTATTTT.

The CDR3 is CSVEESTSGRSGTGELFF. The CDR3 DNA is TGCAGCGTTGAAGAAAGCACTAGCGGGAGGTCTGGGACCGGGGAGCTGTTTTTT. This sequence joins TRBV29-1 and TRBJ2-2, with 12 bases fitting TRBD2. The CDR3 sequence is 18 residues long. Germline V gives CDR1 SQVTM, CDR2 ANQGSEA. J gave up 5 bases and V 0 bases, and 10 bases lay outside the gene matches.

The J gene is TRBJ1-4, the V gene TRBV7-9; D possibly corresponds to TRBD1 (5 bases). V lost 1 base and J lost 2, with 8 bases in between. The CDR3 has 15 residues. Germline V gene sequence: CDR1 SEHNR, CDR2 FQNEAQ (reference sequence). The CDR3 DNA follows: TGTGCCAGCAGCTTAGGCGGGGGGACTAATGAAAAACTGTTTTTT. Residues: CASSLGGGTNEKLFF.

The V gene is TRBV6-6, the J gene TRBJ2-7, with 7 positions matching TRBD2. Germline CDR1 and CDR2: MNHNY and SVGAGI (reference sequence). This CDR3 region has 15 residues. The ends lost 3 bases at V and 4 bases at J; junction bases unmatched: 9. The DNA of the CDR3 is TGTGCCAGCAGTTATGTCGCTCGGGGGGTATACGAGCAGTACTTC. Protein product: CASSYVARGVYEQYF.

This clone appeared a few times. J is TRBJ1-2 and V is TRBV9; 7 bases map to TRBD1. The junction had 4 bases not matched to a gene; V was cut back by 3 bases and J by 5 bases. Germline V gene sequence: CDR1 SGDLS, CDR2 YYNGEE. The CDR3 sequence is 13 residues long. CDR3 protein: CASSAAGGYGYTF. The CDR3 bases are TGTGCCAGCAGCGCCGCAGGGGGTTATGGCTACACCTTC.

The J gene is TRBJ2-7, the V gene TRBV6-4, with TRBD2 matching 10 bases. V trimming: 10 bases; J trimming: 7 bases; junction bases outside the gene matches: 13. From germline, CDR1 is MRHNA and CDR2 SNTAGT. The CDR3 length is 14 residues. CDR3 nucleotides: TGTGCCACCAAGAGGAGCGGGGGGGCCGGGGAGCAGTACTTC. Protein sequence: CATKRSGGAGEQYF.

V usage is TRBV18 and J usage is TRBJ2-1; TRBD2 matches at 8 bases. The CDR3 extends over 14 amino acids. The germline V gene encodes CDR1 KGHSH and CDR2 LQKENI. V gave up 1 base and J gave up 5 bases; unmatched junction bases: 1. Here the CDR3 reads CASSPLAGNNEQFF. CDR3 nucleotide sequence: TGTGCCAGCTCACCACTAGCGGGAAACAATGAGCAGTTCTTC.